This TCR beta chain was sequenced for a study of shared clonotypes between healthy human individuals. General study results and limits: Naive CD4 clonotypes overlapped across a handful of donors at approximately 5.3%. A generally larger estimated richness was seen in naive subsets than in memory subsets.

Naivety among CD8 cells was defined by CD45RO negativity and positive CCR7 selection, thereby excluding terminally differentiated effector memory CD45RA+ cells. A remark on this clone: Its antigen is unknown.

A roughly 200 ng quantity of DNA, tens of thousands of T cell genomes, went into the sorted-subset replicate PCRs. Using immunoSEQ multiplex PCR, the repertoire was profiled, and TCRdb retains in-frame clones only, with some absent. The sample contains 650,000 to 800,000 clones, about 91% of which appear only once. Sequenced sample: naive CD8+ T cells sorted from blood. This TCR was recovered from a young man in good health.

The CDR3 DNA reads as TGCGCCAGCAGCTTGGGGTCGTTAGGTTTTGAGGATGAAAAACTGTTTTTT. Protein: CASSLGSLGFEDEKLFF. This sequence joins TRBV5-1 and TRBJ1-4; the D is unclear. Germline CDR1 reads SGHRS; CDR2 reads YFSETQ. The ends were cut back, 0 bases at V and 6 bases at J, with 18 bases in the middle. The CDR3 spans 17 residues.